This T cell receptor (beta chain) was sequenced for a study of CD8 T cells in Susac syndrome. This clonotype was seen more than once but under ten times. Random hexamers were used to reverse transcribe an amount of roughly 0.45 to 1 ug RNA. TCRdb fed the immunoSEQ multiplex PCR reads into MiXCR, producing one record per CDR3 protein. This table has 180,000 or so distinct CDR3 sequences, over 90% appearing once. CDR1 is DFQATT and CDR2 is SNEGSKA in the germline V gene (reference sequence). Trimming removed 2 bases at V and 0 bases at J, with 9 bases between. This CDR3 contains 14 residues. Sample: CD4+ T cells from PBMCs. The chain recombines TRBV20-1 with TRBJ2-3; the D is unclear. This clonotype originated in a human donor with Susac syndrome. The CDR3 is CSARRLESTDTQYF. In DNA, the CDR3 is TGCAGTGCTAGAAGGCTGGAAAGCACAGATACGCAGTATTTT.